This is a list of T cell receptor beta chains from one sample in a study of T cells after yellow fever vaccination. From the 5' RACE reads, TCRdb called clonotypes with MiXCR, one entry per CDR3 protein. This sample has around 340,000 distinct CDR3 sequences; about an eighth occur once, and the top ten carry roughly 3.1%. The sequences come from CD4+ T cells sorted from PBMCs, collected 15 days after the yellow fever booster vaccination. These receptors all stem from a man between 18 and 35 years old who received the YFV17D yellow fever vaccine. CDR3s include the opening cysteine and the closing phenylalanine or tryptophan. The order of the fields is clone size, D gene, J gene, V gene, CDR3 protein, CDR3 DNA. A D gene is named only where the DNA matches it firmly. Where a row states a size, it is once, few, many or the class of an expanded clone; other rows omit it.

>NA|TRBD1|TRBJ2-1|TRBV15
CATSSGQDEQFF
TGTGCCACCAGCAGTGGACAGGATGAGCAGTTCTTC
>few|NA|TRBJ1-1|TRBV5-4
CASSLEAGPRTEAFF
TGTGCCAGCAGCTTGGAGGCAGGGCCCCGCACTGAAGCTTTCTTT
>NA|TRBD1|TRBJ2-3|TRBV20-1
CSAQDRGLTDTQYF
TGCAGTGCCCAGGACAGGGGGCTTACAGATACGCAGTATTTT
>few|NA|TRBJ2-3|TRBV9
CASSVGRGTTDTQYF
TGTGCCAGCAGCGTAGGACGGGGGACCACAGATACGCAGTATTTT
>few|NA|TRBJ1-6|TRBV30
CAWSPGNSPLHF
TGTGCCTGGAGTCCCGGTAATTCACCCCTCCACTTT
>few|NA|TRBJ2-3|TRBV5-6
CASSPAPPGRTDTQYF
TGTGCCAGCAGCCCCGCTCCTCCGGGTCGCACAGATACGCAGTATTTT
>few|NA|TRBJ2-1|TRBV2
CASRPGGLYNEQFF
TGTGCCAGCAGGCCAGGAGGGCTCTACAATGAGCAGTTCTTC
>NA|NA|TRBJ2-2|TRBV5-4
CASSLGDPNTGELFF
TGTGCCAGCAGCTTGGGTGACCCGAACACCGGGGAGCTGTTTTTT
>few|TRBD1|TRBJ1-5|TRBV18
CASSPGQGGYQPQHF
TGTGCCAGCTCACCGGGACAGGGGGGTTATCAGCCCCAGCATTTT
>NA|NA|TRBJ1-3|TRBV6-6
CASSSSNRDAGNTIYF
TGTGCCAGCAGTTCTTCCAACAGGGACGCTGGAAACACCATATATTTT
>few|NA|TRBJ2-5|TRBV5-5
CASSASIMQETQYF
TGTGCCAGCAGCGCTAGTATTATGCAAGAGACCCAGTACTTC
>many|NA|TRBJ2-3|TRBV11-2
CASSLEKPWEDTQYF
TGTGCCAGCAGCTTAGAAAAACCTTGGGAAGATACGCAGTATTTT
>many|NA|TRBJ1-1|TRBV5-8
CASSSVNTEAFF
TGTGCCAGCAGCTCGGTGAACACTGAAGCTTTCTTT
>many|NA|TRBJ2-3|TRBV7-6
CASSLYSSTDTQYF
TGTGCCAGCAGCTTATATTCTAGCACAGATACGCAGTATTTT
>many|NA|TRBJ2-2|TRBV28
CASSPSAGAVNTGELFF
TGTGCCAGCAGTCCCTCGGCAGGGGCCGTGAACACCGGGGAGCTGTTTTTT
>few|TRBD1|TRBJ1-3|TRBV12-3/TRBV12-4
CASFERGPKNTIYF
TGTGCCAGCTTCGAGAGGGGGCCGAAGAACACCATATATTTT
>few|TRBD1|TRBJ1-4|TRBV5-1
CASSVQGTANEKLFF
TGCGCCAGCAGCGTCCAGGGGACAGCTAATGAAAAACTGTTTTTT
>once|NA|TRBJ2-7|TRBV6-2/TRBV6-3
CASSDPGATYEQYF
TGTGCCAGCAGTGACCCAGGGGCGACCTACGAGCAGTACTTC
>NA|NA|TRBJ2-1|TRBV6-5
CASSYSKRGPIQFF
TGTGCCAGCAGTTACTCGAAACGGGGGCCCATCCAGTTCTTC